Following are 3 T cell receptor beta chains from one sample sequenced in a study of blood T cell repertoires in COVID-19. Repertoires were generated with immunoSEQ multiplex PCR, while TCRdb's copy carries only in-frame clones and drops some. The sample includes about 310,000 clones, roughly 85% of them seen just once. Sequencing was carried out using PBMCs or T cells enriched from blood (not recorded which). The receptor source for this set is a man younger than 45 who had recovered from COVID-19.

The V gene is TRBV6-2 or TRBV6-3, the J gene TRBJ1-6, with D perhaps matching TRBD1 (6 bases). Germline assignment: CDR1 MNHEY and CDR2 SVGEGT. Trimming removed 0 bases at V and 6 bases at J, with 15 bases between. The CDR3 loop spans 17 amino acids. For the CDR3, the DNA is TGTGCCAGCAGTTACTCGCTTTGGACAGAGATTAATTCACCCCTCCACTTT. Translated: CASSYSLWTEINSPLHF.

About this clone itself: The same CDR3 is also encoded by other DNA sequences in this sample. The chain recombines TRBV27 with TRBJ1-5; D perhaps matches TRBD1 (5 bases). The CDR3 spans 14 residues. V lost 3 bases, J lost 7 bases, and 13 bases lay in between. CDR1 MNHEY and CDR2 SMNVEV come from the germline V gene (reference sequence). CDR3 sequence (DNA): TGTGCCAGCAGTTTTGGGCAGGGAGGCCAGCCCCAGCATTTT. Protein product: CASSFGQGGQPQHF.

V is TRBV2 and J is TRBJ2-1, with D uncertain. V lost 6 bases to trimming and J lost 3 bases, with 15 bases between them. This CDR3 has 15 residues. Germline V gene lookup returns CDR1 SNHLY and CDR2 FYNNEI. The CDR3 loop is CASRRREALYNEQFF. The CDR3 DNA follows: TGTGCCAGCAGGCGTCGCGAGGCCCTCTACAATGAGCAGTTCTTC.